Listed below are T cell receptor beta chains from one sample, sequenced in a study of CD8+ T cells in alopecia areata. Only in-frame clones appear in the TCRdb table, and some are missing; sequencing was by immunoSEQ multiplex PCR. The sample has about 190,000 clones, more than 55% seen once; the top ten hold 0.69%. Sequencing was performed on CD4+ T cells sorted from blood, taken at week 4, from a patient treated with tofacitinib. Receptor source: a human donor with alopecia areata. CDR3s include the opening cysteine and the closing phenylalanine or tryptophan. A D gene is named only where the DNA matches it firmly. The size field is filled for only some rows; it gives once, few, many or a size class.

clone size	D gene	V gene	J gene	CDR3 DNA	CDR3 protein
once	TRBD1	TRBV7-2	TRBJ1-5	TGTGCCAGCAGCTTAGCGGTGACAGGGGAAAAGCCCCAGCATTTT	CASSLAVTGEKPQHF
-	-	TRBV2	TRBJ2-4	TGTGCCAGCAGTGAAGCCCTTTTGCTAGCCAAAAACATTCAGTACTTC	CASSEALLLAKNIQYF
few	-	TRBV29-1	TRBJ2-2	TGCAGCGTAGACAACGCGAACACCGGGGAGCTGTTTTTT	CSVDNANTGELFF
-	TRBD2	TRBV29-1	TRBJ2-2	TGCAGCGTGGCAGCACTAGCGGGAGACACCGGGGAGCTGTTTTTT	CSVAALAGDTGELFF
few	-	TRBV7-9	TRBJ1-1	TGTGCCAGCAGAGGGGATCAGGAAGCTTTCTTT	CASRGDQEAFF
-	-	TRBV7-2	TRBJ2-7	TGTGCCAGCAGCTTGGACTACGAGCAGTACTTC	CASSLDYEQYF
many	-	TRBV29-1	TRBJ2-4	TGCAGCGTTGAACAGGGGGGAAACATTCAGTACTTC	CSVEQGGNIQYF
-	-	TRBV6-6	TRBJ2-3	TGTGCCAGCAGTTCCCGGGACCTACAACGCACAGATACGCAGTATTTT	CASSSRDLQRTDTQYF
-	TRBD2	TRBV28	TRBJ2-1	TGTGCCAGCAGGGCTAGCGGGAGGACCTACAATGAGCAGTTCTTC	CASRASGRTYNEQFF
-	-	TRBV11-2	TRBJ1-2	TGTGCCAGCAGCCCCTCGGGCACAGGGATAGAGGGCTACACCTTC	CASSPSGTGIEGYTF
-	-	TRBV29-1	TRBJ1-1	TGCAGCGTTAGGGAGGTACGGAACACTGAAGCTTTCTTT	CSVREVRNTEAFF
-	-	TRBV7-2	TRBJ1-2	TGTGCCAGCAGCTATGCGGGAAATGGCTACACCTTC	CASSYAGNGYTF
once	-	TRBV27	TRBJ1-2	TGTGCCAGCGGGAGGTCTCTCTATGGCTACACCTTC	CASGRSLYGYTF
-	-	TRBV25-1	TRBJ2-7	TGTGCCAGCGGCGTGGGGTACGAGCAGTACTTC	CASGVGYEQYF
-	TRBD2	TRBV15	TRBJ2-5	TGTGCCACCAGCCCGCGGACCGGGGAGGGGGAGACCCAGTACTTC	CATSPRTGEGETQYF
-	-	TRBV6-5	TRBJ1-2	TGTGCCAGCCGCCGGACAGTTTCCGATGGCTACACCTTC	CASRRTVSDGYTF
-	TRBD2	TRBV27	TRBJ2-2	TGTGCCAGCAGTTCAACTAGCGGGAGGCAGAACACCGGGGAGCTGTTTTTT	CASSSTSGRQNTGELFF
-	-	TRBV29-1	TRBJ2-7	TGCAGCGTTGAAGAGGGGGCTAGCCCTTCGTACGAGCAGTACTTC	CSVEEGASPSYEQYF
-	TRBD2	TRBV5-1	TRBJ2-6	TGCGCCAGCAGCTTGGCAGCGGGGTCTGGGGCCAACGTCCTGACTTTC	CASSLAAGSGANVLTF
-	-	TRBV7-3	TRBJ2-3	TGTGCCAGCAGCTTCCAAATCACAGATACGCAGTATTTT	CASSFQITDTQYF
-	TRBD1	TRBV29-1	TRBJ1-2	TGCAGCGCTGGGACAGGGGGGAATTATGGCTACACCTTC	CSAGTGGNYGYTF
-	-	TRBV25-1	TRBJ2-5	TGTGCCAGCAGTGAATTCGAAGGAACTACCCAGTACTTC	CASSEFEGTTQYF
-	TRBD2	TRBV7-2	TRBJ2-7	TGTGCCAGCAGCTTAAGGACTAGCGGGAGGGTCGCCTACGAGCAGTACTTC	CASSLRTSGRVAYEQYF
-	TRBD1	TRBV30	TRBJ1-5	TGTGCCTTCGGACAGGATAGCAATCAGCCCCAGCATTTT	CAFGQDSNQPQHF
many	TRBD1	TRBV7-2	TRBJ2-7	TGTGCCAGCAGCTTAAAAGGGACAGCAAAGCAGTACTTC	CASSLKGTAKQYF
-	TRBD1	TRBV30	TRBJ1-4	TGTGCCTGGATGGGACAGGGGAATGAAAAACTGTTTTTT	CAWMGQGNEKLFF
-	-	TRBV5-4	TRBJ1-1	TGTGCCAGCAGCTTGGGGGGCGGCGGGAACACTGAAGCTTTCTTT	CASSLGGGGNTEAFF